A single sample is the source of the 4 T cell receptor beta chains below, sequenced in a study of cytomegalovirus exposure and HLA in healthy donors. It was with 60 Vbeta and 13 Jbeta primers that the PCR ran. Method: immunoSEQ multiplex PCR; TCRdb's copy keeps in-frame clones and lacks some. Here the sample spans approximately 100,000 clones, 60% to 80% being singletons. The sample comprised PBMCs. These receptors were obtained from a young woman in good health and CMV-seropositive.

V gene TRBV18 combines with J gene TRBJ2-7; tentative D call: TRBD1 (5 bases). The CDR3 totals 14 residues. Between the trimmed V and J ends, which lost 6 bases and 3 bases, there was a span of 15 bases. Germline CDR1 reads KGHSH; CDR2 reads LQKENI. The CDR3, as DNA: TGTGCCAGCTCCCTGGGGCAGGACCTCTACGAGCAGTACTTC. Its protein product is CASSLGQDLYEQYF.

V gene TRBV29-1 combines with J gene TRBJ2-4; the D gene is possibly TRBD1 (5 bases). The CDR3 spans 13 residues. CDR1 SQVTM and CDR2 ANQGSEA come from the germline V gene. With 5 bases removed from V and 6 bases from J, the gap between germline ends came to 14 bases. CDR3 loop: CSVPDDRLNIQYF. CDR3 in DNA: TGCAGCGTTCCCGATGACAGATTAAACATTCAGTACTTC.

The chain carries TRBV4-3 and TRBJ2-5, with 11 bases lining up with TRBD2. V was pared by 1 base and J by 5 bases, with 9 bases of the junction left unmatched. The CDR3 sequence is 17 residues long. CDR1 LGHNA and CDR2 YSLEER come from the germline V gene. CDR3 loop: CASSQVLAGAGGETQYF. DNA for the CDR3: TGCGCCAGCAGCCAAGTACTAGCGGGAGCGGGTGGGGAGACCCAGTACTTC.

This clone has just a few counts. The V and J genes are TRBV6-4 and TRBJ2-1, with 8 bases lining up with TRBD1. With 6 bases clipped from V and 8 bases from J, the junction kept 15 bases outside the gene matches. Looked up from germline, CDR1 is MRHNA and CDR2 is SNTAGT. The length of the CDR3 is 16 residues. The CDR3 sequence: CASSTETGDIIDEQFF. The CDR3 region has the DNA TGTGCCAGCAGCACCGAGACAGGGGATATTATAGATGAGCAGTTCTTC.